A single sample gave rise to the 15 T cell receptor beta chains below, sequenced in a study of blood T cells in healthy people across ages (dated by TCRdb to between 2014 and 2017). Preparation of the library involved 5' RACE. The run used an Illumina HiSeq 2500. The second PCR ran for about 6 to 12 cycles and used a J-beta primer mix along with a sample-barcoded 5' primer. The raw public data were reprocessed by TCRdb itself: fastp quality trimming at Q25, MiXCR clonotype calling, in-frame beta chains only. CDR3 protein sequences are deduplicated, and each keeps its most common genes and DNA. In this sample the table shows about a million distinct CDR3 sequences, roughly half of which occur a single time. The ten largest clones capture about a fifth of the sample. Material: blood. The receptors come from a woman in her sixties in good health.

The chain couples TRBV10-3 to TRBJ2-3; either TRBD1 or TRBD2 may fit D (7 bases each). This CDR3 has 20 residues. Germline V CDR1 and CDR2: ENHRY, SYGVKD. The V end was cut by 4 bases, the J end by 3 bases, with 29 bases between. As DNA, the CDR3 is TGTGCCATCAGTGCGACGAACCGACCAGGGGGGGAAGGGGGAACAGATACGCAGTATTTT. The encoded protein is CAISATNRPGGEGGTDTQYF.

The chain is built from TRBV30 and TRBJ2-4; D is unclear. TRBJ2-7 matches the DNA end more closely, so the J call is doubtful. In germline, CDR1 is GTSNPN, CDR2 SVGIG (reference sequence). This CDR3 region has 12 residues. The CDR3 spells CAWSFKTYEQYF. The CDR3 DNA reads TGTGCCTGGAGTTTCAAGACCTACGAGCAGTACTTC.

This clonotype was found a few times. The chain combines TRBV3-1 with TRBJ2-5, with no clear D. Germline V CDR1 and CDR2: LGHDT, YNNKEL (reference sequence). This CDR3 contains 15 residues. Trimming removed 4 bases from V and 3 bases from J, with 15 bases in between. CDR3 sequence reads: CASSRKATTKETQYF. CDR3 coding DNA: TGTGCCAGCAGCCGAAAGGCAACCACAAAAGAGACCCAGTACTTC.

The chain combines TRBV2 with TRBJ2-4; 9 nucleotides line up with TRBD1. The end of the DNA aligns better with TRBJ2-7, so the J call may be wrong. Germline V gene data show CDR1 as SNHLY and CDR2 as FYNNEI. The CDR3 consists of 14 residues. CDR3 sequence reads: CASSAGTGWYEQYF. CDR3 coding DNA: TGTGCCAGCAGTGCCGGGACAGGGTGGTACGAGCAGTACTTC.

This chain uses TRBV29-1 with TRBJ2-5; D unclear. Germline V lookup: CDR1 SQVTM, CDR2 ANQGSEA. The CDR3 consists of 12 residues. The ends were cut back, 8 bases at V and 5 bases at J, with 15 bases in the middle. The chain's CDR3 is CSTDIVSETQYF. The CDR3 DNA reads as TGCAGCACTGACATTGTATCGGAGACCCAGTACTTC.

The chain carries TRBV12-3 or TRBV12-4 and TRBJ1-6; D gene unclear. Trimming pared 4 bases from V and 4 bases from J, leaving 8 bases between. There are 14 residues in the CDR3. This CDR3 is CASSSRRYNSPLHF. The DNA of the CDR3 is TGTGCCAGCAGTTCCCGGAGGTATAATTCACCCCTCCACTTT.

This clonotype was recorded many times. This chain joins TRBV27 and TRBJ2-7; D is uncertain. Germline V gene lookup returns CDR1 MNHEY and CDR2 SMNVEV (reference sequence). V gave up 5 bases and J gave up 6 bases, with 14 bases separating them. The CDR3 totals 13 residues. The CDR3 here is CASSGQTSAEQYF. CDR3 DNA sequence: TGTGCCAGCAGTGGGCAGACCTCCGCCGAGCAGTACTTC.

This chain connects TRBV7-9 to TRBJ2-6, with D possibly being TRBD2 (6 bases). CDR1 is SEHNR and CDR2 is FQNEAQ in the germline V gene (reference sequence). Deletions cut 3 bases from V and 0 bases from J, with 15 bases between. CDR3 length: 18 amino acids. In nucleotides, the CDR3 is TGTGCCAGCAGCTTGGGAGGAGACGGAATCTCTGGGGCCAACGTCCTGACTTTC. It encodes CASSLGGDGISGANVLTF.

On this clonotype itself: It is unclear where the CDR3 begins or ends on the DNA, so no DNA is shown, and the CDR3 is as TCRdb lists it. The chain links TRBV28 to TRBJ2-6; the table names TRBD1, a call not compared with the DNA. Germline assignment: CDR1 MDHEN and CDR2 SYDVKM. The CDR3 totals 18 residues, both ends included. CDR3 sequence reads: CASSLIGTVGSGANVPTF.

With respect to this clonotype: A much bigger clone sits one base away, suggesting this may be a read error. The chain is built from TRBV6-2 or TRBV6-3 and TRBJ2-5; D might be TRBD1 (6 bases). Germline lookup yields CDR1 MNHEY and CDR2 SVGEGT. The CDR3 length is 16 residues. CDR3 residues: CAGSYGKKGVRETQYF. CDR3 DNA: TGTGCCGGCAGTTACGGAAAAAAGGGGGTCCGGGAGACCCAGTACTTC.

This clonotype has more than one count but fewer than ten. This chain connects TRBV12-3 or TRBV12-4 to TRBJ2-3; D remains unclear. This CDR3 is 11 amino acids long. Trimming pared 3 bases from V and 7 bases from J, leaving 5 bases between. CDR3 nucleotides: TGTGCCAGCAGTTTGATCCATACGCAGTATTTT. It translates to CASSLIHTQYF.

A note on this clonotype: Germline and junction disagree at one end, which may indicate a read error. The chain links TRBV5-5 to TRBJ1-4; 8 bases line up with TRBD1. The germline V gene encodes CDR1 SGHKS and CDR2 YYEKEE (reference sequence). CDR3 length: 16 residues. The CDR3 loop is CASSPPDRERNEKPFF. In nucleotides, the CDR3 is TGTGCCAGCAGCCCCCCGGACAGGGAAAGAAATGAAAAACCGTTTTTT.

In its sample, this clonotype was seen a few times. The CDR3 DNA reads as TGTGCCAGCAGCTACGGGACAGGGCACGGGGGCTACACCTTC. It yields the protein CASSYGTGHGGYTF. This rearrangement joins TRBV7-2 to TRBJ1-2; 9 positions agree with TRBD1. CDR3 length: 14 residues. J was trimmed by 8 bases and V by 4 bases; bases with no gene match: 8. CDR1 and CDR2 (germline): SGHTA, FQGNSA.

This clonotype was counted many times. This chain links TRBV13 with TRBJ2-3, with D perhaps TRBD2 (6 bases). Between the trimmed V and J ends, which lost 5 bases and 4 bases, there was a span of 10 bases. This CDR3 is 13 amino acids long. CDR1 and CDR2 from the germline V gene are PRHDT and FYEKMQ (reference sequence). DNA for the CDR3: TGTGCCAGCAGCCTCCGACTAGCAGATACGCAGTATTTT. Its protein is CASSLRLADTQYF.

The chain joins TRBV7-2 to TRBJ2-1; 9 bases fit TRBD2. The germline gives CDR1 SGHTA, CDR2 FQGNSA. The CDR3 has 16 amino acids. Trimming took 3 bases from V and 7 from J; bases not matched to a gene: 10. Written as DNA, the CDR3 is TGTGCCAGCAGCTTTAGGGTAGCGGGAGTTTCAAATGAGCAGTTCTTC. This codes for CASSFRVAGVSNEQFF.